A single sample gave rise to the 13 T cell receptor beta chains below, sequenced in a study of early T cells in non-severe SARS-CoV-2 infection. TCRdb redid the calling of the 5' RACE reads with MiXCR, one entry per CDR3 protein. Of 74,000 or so distinct CDR3 sequences in the sample, about 13% are singletons; the top ten hold 1.1%. Material for sequencing was whole blood. The receptor set was obtained from an adult who was a healthcare worker with PCR-confirmed SARS-CoV-2 infection or an uninfected control (not recorded which).

This clonotype has more than one count but fewer than ten. The chain carries TRBV27 and TRBJ1-5; 7 bases are shared with TRBD1. The germline CDR1 and CDR2 sequences are MNHEY and SMNVEV (reference sequence). V shed 0 bases and J 6 bases; nucleotides not matched to a gene: 2. The CDR3 loop spans 14 amino acids. CDR3 nucleotide sequence: TGTGCCAGCAGTTTATCGACAGGGACTCAGCCCCAGCATTTT. It encodes CASSLSTGTQPQHF.

This chain connects TRBV10-3 to TRBJ2-3, with 8 bases fitting TRBD2. The CDR3 runs 16 residues. Germline CDR1 and CDR2: ENHRY and SYGVKD. V shed 0 bases, J shed 0 bases, and the junction held 2 bases outside the gene matches. CDR3 region: CAISESPSGSTDTQYF. DNA of the CDR3: TGTGCCATCAGTGAGTCGCCTAGCGGGAGCACAGATACGCAGTATTTT.

Many counts were recorded for this clonotype. The J gene is TRBJ2-1, the V gene TRBV11-2; 7 bases line up with TRBD2. This CDR3 contains 16 residues. J gave up 9 bases and V 0 bases, and 11 bases lay outside the gene matches. The germline V gene encodes CDR1 SGHAT and CDR2 FQNNGV. The CDR3 region is CASSLDGSGLKVEQFF. The CDR3 bases are TGTGCCAGCAGCTTAGATGGTAGCGGGCTGAAGGTTGAGCAGTTCTTC.

This clonotype has ten or more counts. The chain combines TRBV9 with TRBJ2-1; TRBD2 matches 9 bases. Germline loops: CDR1 SGDLS, CDR2 YYNGEE. This CDR3 spans 15 amino acids. V dropped 3 bases and J dropped 6; count of bases not matched to a gene: 7. CDR3 bases: TGTGCCAGCAGCGCTATAGCGGGAGCGGTCAATGAGCAGTTCTTC. Amino acids: CASSAIAGAVNEQFF.

This chain links TRBV20-1 with TRBJ2-7; TRBD2 is a possible D gene (6 bases). V gave up 0 bases and J gave up 0 bases, with 9 bases separating them. Germline V CDR1 and CDR2: DFQATT, SNEGSKA (reference sequence). This CDR3 is built from 14 residues. As DNA, the CDR3 is TGCAGTGCTAGAGAGGGGGGTGTCTCCTACGAGCAGTACTTC. Encoded protein: CSAREGGVSYEQYF.

This clonotype was counted ten times or more. This chain joins TRBV12-3 or TRBV12-4 and TRBJ2-2, with unresolved D. The V gene lost 5 bases and the J gene lost 7 bases, with 8 bases spanning the gap. CDR3 length: 12 residues. This CDR3 is CASSPDVGELFF. The CDR3 nucleotides read TGTGCCAGCAGTCCAGATGTCGGGGAGCTGTTTTTT.

This clonotype appeared a few times. V and J are TRBV5-5 and TRBJ2-7; possibly TRBD1 or TRBD2 for D (6 bases each). The CDR3 has 15 residues. Germline V CDR1 and CDR2: SGHKS, YYEKEE (reference sequence). The V gene lost 4 bases and the J gene lost 6 bases, with 20 bases spanning the gap. This CDR3 is CASSPGGREFSEQYF. The CDR3 nucleotides are TGTGCCAGCAGCCCTGGGGGGCGGGAATTTTCCGAGCAGTACTTC.

This clonotype was seen at least ten times. CDR3 protein: CASSQEVSGGTTERETQYF. The CDR3 nucleotides are TGCGCCAGCAGCCAAGAAGTTTCGGGCGGGACAACCGAGCGGGAGACCCAGTACTTC. V gene TRBV4-3 combines with J gene TRBJ2-5; TRBD1 or TRBD2 may be the D gene (6 bases each). Germline CDR1 LGHNA, CDR2 YSLEER. The CDR3 length is 19 residues. V dropped 0 bases and J dropped 5 bases, with 25 bases sitting between them.

J is TRBJ2-7 and V is TRBV29-1; TRBD2 is a possible D gene (6 bases). Per the germline V gene, CDR1 is SQVTM and CDR2 is ANQGSEA. Trimming shortened V by 6 bases and J by 3 bases, and 12 bases separated the two germline ends. The CDR3 contains 12 residues. The CDR3 loop is CSVGRDLYEQYF. CDR3 in DNA: TGCAGCGTCGGGCGGGACCTCTACGAGCAGTACTTC.

The gene calls are TRBV29-1 and TRBJ2-3, with 10 bases that match TRBD2. This CDR3 spans 13 amino acids. V trimming: 5 bases; J trimming: 1 base; junction bases outside the gene matches: 0. Germline V CDR1 and CDR2: SQVTM, ANQGSEA. CDR3 residues: CSVTSGGTDTQYF. The DNA of the CDR3 is TGCAGCGTTACTAGCGGGGGCACAGATACGCAGTATTTT.

This clonotype was seen at least ten times. This sequence joins TRBV6-4 and TRBJ2-3, with 7 bases that match TRBD2. This CDR3 is built from 15 residues. The V gene end was trimmed by 8 bases and the J gene end by 0 bases; junction bases not matched to a gene: 8. Germline-derived CDR1 and CDR2 are MRHNA and SNTAGT. CDR3 loop: CASSSNGGSTDTQYF. CDR3 nucleotide sequence: TGTGCCAGCTCGTCGAACGGGGGGAGCACAGATACGCAGTATTTT.

The chain joins TRBV9 to TRBJ2-1, with D perhaps being TRBD1 or TRBD2 (5 bases each). CDR3 length: 15 amino acids. Germline V lookup: CDR1 SGDLS, CDR2 YYNGEE. V shed 3 bases and J shed 1 base, with 11 bases lying between them. The CDR3 region has the DNA TGTGCCAGCAGCGAACTAGGGGCATCCTACAATGAGCAGTTCTTC. It codes for CASSELGASYNEQFF. Full variable domain (outside the CDR3, taken from reference TRBV9 and TRBJ2-1): DSGVTQTPKHLITATGQRVTLRCSPRSGDLSVYWYQQSLDQGLQFLIQYYNGEERAKGNILERFSAQQFPDLHSELNLSSLELGDSALYFCASSELGASYNEQFFGPGTRLTVL.

The rearrangement joins TRBV5-6 to TRBJ2-4; no reliable D call. Germline V gives CDR1 SGHDT, CDR2 YYEEEE. This CDR3 is 14 amino acids long. Deletions cut 4 bases from V and 2 bases from J, with 10 bases between. Here the CDR3 DNA reads TGTGCCAGCAGCGTCTGGGGAACCAAAAACATTCAGTACTTC. As protein: CASSVWGTKNIQYF.